Presented here are 15 T cell receptor beta chains from one specimen sequenced in a study of circulating and synovial CD4+ cells in juvenile arthritis. Libraries were prepared by immunoSEQ multiplex PCR; TCRdb keeps only in-frame clonotypes and omits some of them. The table has around 32,000 clones, around 93% seen once; the top ten hold 2.5% to 3.5%. Sequencing was carried out using CD4+ T cells from blood. Receptors were obtained from a human donor with juvenile idiopathic arthritis.

The chain uses TRBV10-3 and TRBJ2-3; no definite D call. The V end lost 5 bases, the J end lost 0 bases, and 12 bases lay between the germline ends. The germline V gene encodes CDR1 ENHRY and CDR2 SYGVKD. The CDR3 runs to 15 residues. Written as DNA, the CDR3 is TGTGCCATCAGTTTTGGCGGCCTTAGCACAGATACGCAGTATTTT. Protein sequence: CAISFGGLSTDTQYF.

The rearrangement joins TRBV28 to TRBJ1-1; D not certain. Trimming removed 3 bases at V and 0 bases at J, with 8 bases between. Per germline, CDR1 MDHEN and CDR2 SYDVKM. The CDR3 loop spans 14 amino acids. The CDR3 DNA follows: TGTGCCAGCAGTTTTTCGGTCATGAACACTGAAGCTTTCTTT. It yields the protein CASSFSVMNTEAFF.

This chain joins TRBV4-2 and TRBJ1-5; TRBD1 aligns across 7 bases. The CDR3 extends over 15 amino acids. V was clipped by 0 bases and J by 10 bases; unmatched bases: 9. The germline V gene has CDR1 LGHNA and CDR2 YNFKEQ. Written as DNA, the CDR3 is TGTGCCAGCAGCCAAGATGGGGCAGGGGGAAGACCCCAGCATTTT. It encodes CASSQDGAGGRPQHF.

V is TRBV5-1 and J is TRBJ2-1, with 8 bases identical to TRBD2. The CDR3 is 13 residues long. V was clipped by 4 bases and J by 8 bases; unmatched bases: 5. CDR1 and CDR2 from the germline V gene are SGHRS and YFSETQ. The CDR3 reads CASSLGLADEQFF. The CDR3 nucleotides read TGCGCCAGCAGCCTCGGACTAGCCGATGAGCAGTTCTTC.

The rearrangement uses TRBV11-1 and TRBJ2-7; 10 nucleotides align to TRBD2. The CDR3 has 16 amino acids. Germline loops: CDR1 SGHAT, CDR2 FQDESV (reference sequence). V lost 5 bases to trimming and J lost 0 bases; unmatched junction nucleotides: 7. The CDR3 reads CASSIGTSVVSYEQYF. For the CDR3, the DNA is TGTGCCAGCAGCATTGGGACTAGCGTCGTCTCCTACGAGCAGTACTTC.

This chain links TRBV5-1 with TRBJ1-1, with a possible D match to TRBD1 (6 bases). The CDR3 covers 14 residues. With 7 bases removed from V and 6 bases from J, the gap between germline ends came to 19 bases. The germline V gene has CDR1 SGHRS and CDR2 YFSETQ. CDR3 in amino acids: CASFGGHTSSEAFF. The CDR3 DNA follows: TGCGCCAGCTTTGGGGGACACACATCTTCTGAAGCTTTCTTT. The whole variable domain, filled in from reference TRBV5-1 and TRBJ1-1, reads KAGVTQTPRYLIKTRGQQVTLSCSPISGHRSVSWYQQTPGQGLQFLFEYFSETQRNKGNFPGRFSGRQFSNSRSEMNVSTLELGDSALYLCASFGGHTSSEAFFGQGTRLTVV.

The J gene is TRBJ1-4, the V gene TRBV28, with 7 bases aligning to TRBD1. Germline CDR1 is MDHEN and CDR2 is SYDVKM. V shed 10 bases and J 7 bases; nucleotides not matched to a gene: 12. This CDR3 is 14 amino acids long. CDR3 nucleotides: TGTGCCACCTACTCGGGGACAGAGGTTGAAAAACTGTTTTTT. It specifies CATYSGTEVEKLFF.

This chain uses TRBV25-1 with TRBJ1-5; maybe TRBD1 (5 bases). The ends were cut back, 3 bases at V and 1 base at J, with 10 bases in the middle. Germline V CDR1 and CDR2: MGHDK, SYGVNS. CDR3 length: 15 residues. CDR3 sequence: CASSDAGLSNQPQHF. DNA of the CDR3: TGTGCCAGCAGTGATGCAGGGCTAAGCAATCAGCCCCAGCATTTT.

J is TRBJ1-1 and V is TRBV7-3; 7 bases fit TRBD1. CDR1 is SGHTA and CDR2 is FQGTGA in the germline V gene. CDR3 length equals 17 residues. The V gene end was trimmed by 0 bases and the J gene end by 3 bases; junction bases not matched to a gene: 10. DNA for the CDR3: TGTGCCAGCAGCTTAACTTACAGGGGTGGTTCGGACACTGAAGCTTTCTTT. It codes for CASSLTYRGGSDTEAFF.

The V and J genes are TRBV25-1 and TRBJ2-3; a possible D gene is TRBD1 (5 bases). Trimming took 10 bases from V and 0 from J, leaving 17 bases between them. CDR3 length: 15 residues. Germline CDR1 and CDR2: MGHDK and SYGVNS. CDR3 sequence reads: CATQRGSSSTDTQYF. The CDR3 nucleotides are TGTGCCACCCAAAGGGGATCTAGTAGCACAGATACGCAGTATTTT.

The CDR3 DNA reads as TGTGCCACCACGACAGGCGTGCGGAGCAATCAGCCCCAGCATTTT. Translation gives CATTTGVRSNQPQHF. V usage is TRBV6-1 and J usage is TRBJ1-5, with D possibly TRBD1 on 6 matching bases. V was trimmed by 10 bases and J by 1 base, leaving 17 bases between them. The CDR3 contains 15 residues. Germline V gene sequence: CDR1 MNHNS, CDR2 SASEGT.

V usage is TRBV28 and J usage is TRBJ2-7, with 8 positions matching TRBD2. J gave up 4 bases and V 8 bases, and 13 bases lay outside the gene matches. CDR1 and CDR2 (germline): MDHEN, SYDVKM. The CDR3 sequence is 15 residues long. This chain's CDR3 is CASLSGTRHAYEQYF. The CDR3 DNA follows: TGTGCCAGCCTCTCCGGGACTAGACACGCATACGAGCAGTACTTC.

This rearrangement joins TRBV5-4 to TRBJ1-1, with 8 bases that match TRBD1. This CDR3 has 15 residues. The V gene's germline CDR1 is SGHNT and CDR2 YYREEE (reference sequence). With V trimmed by 4 bases and J by 7 bases, 12 bases remained unmatched. The CDR3 DNA reads TGTGCCAGCAGCCCCTCCAGGGGGCTAGGTAGTGAAGCTTTCTTT. Translated, it gives CASSPSRGLGSEAFF. Supplemented by reference TRBV5-4 and TRBJ1-1, the full variable domain reads ETGVTQSPTHLIKTRGQQVTLRCSSQSGHNTVSWYQQALGQGPQFIFQYYREEENGRGNFPPRFSGLQFPNYSSELNVNALELDDSALYLCASSPSRGLGSEAFFGQGTRLTVV.

The J gene is TRBJ1-4, the V gene TRBV15; D perhaps matches TRBD1 (6 bases). The CDR3 extends over 13 amino acids. Germline V gene sequence: CDR1 LNHNV, CDR2 YYDKDF (reference sequence). Trimming stripped 4 bases from V and 10 bases from J, with 13 bases between. The CDR3, as DNA: TGTGCCACCAGCACTGGGAGGGGGGGAAAACTGTTTTTT. Encoded protein: CATSTGRGGKLFF. Based on the CDR3 plus reference TRBV15 and TRBJ1-4, the full variable domain is DAMVIQNPRYQVTQFGKPVTLSCSQTLNHNVMYWYQQKSSQAPKLLFHYYDKDFNNEADTPDNFQSRRPNTSFCFLDIRSPGLGDTAMYLCATSTGRGGKLFFGSGTQLSVL.

The V call is TRBV28, the J call TRBJ1-2; D unclear. The CDR3 is made up of 15 amino acids. Per the germline V gene, CDR1 is MDHEN and CDR2 is SYDVKM. Trimming removed 6 bases from V and 0 bases from J, with 14 bases in between. The CDR3 DNA follows: TGTGCCAGCAGCTCCGGGAGCGGCACTAACTATGGCTACACCTTC. Amino acids: CASSSGSGTNYGYTF.